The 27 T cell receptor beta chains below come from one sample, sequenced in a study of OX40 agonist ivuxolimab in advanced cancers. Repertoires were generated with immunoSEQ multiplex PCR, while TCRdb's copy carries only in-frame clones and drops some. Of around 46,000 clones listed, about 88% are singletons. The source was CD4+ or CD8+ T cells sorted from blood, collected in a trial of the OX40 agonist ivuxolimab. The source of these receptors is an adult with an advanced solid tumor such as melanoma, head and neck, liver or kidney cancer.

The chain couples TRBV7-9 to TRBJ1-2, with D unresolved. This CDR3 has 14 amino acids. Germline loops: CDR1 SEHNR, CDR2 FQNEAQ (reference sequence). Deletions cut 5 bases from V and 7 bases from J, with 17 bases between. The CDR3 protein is CASSPLIGSGGYTF. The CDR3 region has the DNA TGTGCCAGCAGCCCGCTGATCGGTTCCGGTGGCTACACCTTC.

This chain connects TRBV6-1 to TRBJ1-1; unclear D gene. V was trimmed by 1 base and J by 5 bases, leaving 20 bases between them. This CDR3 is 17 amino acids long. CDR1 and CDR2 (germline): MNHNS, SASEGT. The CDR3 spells CASSEGREILLWTEAFF. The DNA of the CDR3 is TGTGCCAGCAGTGAAGGGAGGGAGATACTCCTATGGACTGAAGCTTTCTTT.

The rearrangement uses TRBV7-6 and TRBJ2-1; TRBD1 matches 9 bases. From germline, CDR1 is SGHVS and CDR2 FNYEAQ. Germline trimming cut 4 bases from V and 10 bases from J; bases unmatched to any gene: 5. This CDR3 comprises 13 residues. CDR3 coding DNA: TGTGCCAGCAGCTCGGGACAGGGAGGCGAGCAGTTCTTC. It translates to CASSSGQGGEQFF.

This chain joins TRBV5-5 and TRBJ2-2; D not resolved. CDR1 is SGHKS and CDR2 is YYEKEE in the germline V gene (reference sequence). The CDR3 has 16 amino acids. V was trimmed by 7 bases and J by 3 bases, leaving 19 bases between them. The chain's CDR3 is CASAWWAAGDTGELFF. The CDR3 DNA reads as TGTGCCAGCGCTTGGTGGGCAGCCGGAGACACCGGGGAGCTGTTTTTT.

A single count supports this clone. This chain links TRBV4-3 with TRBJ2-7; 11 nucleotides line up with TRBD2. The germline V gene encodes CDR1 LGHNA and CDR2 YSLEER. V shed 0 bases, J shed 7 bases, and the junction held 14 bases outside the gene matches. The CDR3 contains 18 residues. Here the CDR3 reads CASSQDRWLAGGRGEQYF. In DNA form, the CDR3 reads TGCGCCAGCAGCCAAGATCGATGGCTAGCGGGAGGCAGGGGGGAGCAGTACTTC.

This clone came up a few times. In nucleotides, the CDR3 is TGCAGCGTCGTGGGACGACACGGGGAGCTGTTTTTT. Translation: CSVVGRHGELFF. This chain uses TRBV29-1 with TRBJ2-2; tentatively, D is TRBD1 or TRBD2 (5 bases each). The CDR3 consists of 12 residues. Looked up from germline, CDR1 is SQVTM and CDR2 is ANQGSEA. The V end lost 6 bases, the J end lost 7 bases, and 12 bases lay between the germline ends.

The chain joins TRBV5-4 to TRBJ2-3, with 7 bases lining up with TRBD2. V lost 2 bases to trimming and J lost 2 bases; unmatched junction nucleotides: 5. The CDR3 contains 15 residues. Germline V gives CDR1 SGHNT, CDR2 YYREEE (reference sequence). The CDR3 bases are TGTGCCAGCAGCTTCCAGGGAGGGTTCACAGATACGCAGTATTTT. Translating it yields CASSFQGGFTDTQYF.

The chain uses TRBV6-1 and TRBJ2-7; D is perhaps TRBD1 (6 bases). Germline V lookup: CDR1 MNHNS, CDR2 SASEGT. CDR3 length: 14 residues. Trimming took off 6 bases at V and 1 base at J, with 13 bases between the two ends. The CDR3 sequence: CASRESGTSYEQYF. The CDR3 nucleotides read TGTGCCAGCAGAGAGTCCGGGACATCCTACGAGCAGTACTTC.

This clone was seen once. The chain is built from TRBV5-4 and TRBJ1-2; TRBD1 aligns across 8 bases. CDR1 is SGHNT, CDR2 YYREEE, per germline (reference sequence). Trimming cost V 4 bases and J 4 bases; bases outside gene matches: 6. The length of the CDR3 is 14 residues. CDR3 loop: CASSPGQALYGYTF. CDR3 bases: TGTGCCAGCAGCCCGGGACAGGCACTCTATGGCTACACCTTC.

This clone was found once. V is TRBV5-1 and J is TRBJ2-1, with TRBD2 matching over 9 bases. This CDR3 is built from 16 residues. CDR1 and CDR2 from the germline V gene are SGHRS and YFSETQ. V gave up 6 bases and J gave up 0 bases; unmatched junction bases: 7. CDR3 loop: CASTLRSGSSYNEQFF. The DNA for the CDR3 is TGCGCCAGCACCTTACGTAGCGGGAGCTCCTACAATGAGCAGTTCTTC.

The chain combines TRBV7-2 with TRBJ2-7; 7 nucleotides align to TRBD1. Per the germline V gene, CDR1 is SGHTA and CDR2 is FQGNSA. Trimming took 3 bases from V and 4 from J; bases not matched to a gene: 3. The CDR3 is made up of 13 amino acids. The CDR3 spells CASSFDRVYEQYF. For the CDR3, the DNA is TGTGCCAGCAGCTTCGACAGGGTATACGAGCAGTACTTC. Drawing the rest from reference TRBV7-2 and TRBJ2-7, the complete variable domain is GAGVSQSPSNKVTEKGKDVELRCDPISGHTALYWYRQSLGQGLEFLIYFQGNSAPDKSGLPSDRFSAERTGGSVSTLTIQRTQQEDSAVYLCASSFDRVYEQYFGPGTRLTVT.

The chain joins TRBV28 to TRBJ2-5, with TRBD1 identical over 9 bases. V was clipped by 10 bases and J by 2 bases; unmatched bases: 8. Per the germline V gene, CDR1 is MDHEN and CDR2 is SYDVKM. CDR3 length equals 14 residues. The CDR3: CATKIQGAQETQYF. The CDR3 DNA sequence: TGTGCCACAAAGATACAGGGGGCTCAAGAGACCCAGTACTTC.

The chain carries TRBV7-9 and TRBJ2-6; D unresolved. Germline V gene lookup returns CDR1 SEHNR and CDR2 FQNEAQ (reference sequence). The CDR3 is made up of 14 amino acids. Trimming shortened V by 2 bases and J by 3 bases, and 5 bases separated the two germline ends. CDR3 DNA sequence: TGTGCCAGCAGCTTATCAGGTGGGGCCAACGTCCTGACTTTC. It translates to CASSLSGGANVLTF.

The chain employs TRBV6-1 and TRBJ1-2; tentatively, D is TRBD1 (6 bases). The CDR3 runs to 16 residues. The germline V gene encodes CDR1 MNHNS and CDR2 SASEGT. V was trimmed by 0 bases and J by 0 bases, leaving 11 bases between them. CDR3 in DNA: TGTGCCAGCAGTGAAGCGGGACACTGGGCTAACTATGGCTACACCTTC. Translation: CASSEAGHWANYGYTF.

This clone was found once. For the CDR3, the DNA is TGTGCCAGCAGTTACTCCTTAGGTAATGAGCAGTTCTTC. Its translation is CASSYSLGNEQFF. The chain uses TRBV6-5 and TRBJ2-1; D unresolved. The CDR3 has 13 amino acids. Trimming took off 0 bases at V and 7 bases at J, with 7 bases between the two ends. The germline V gene has CDR1 MNHEY and CDR2 SVGAGI.

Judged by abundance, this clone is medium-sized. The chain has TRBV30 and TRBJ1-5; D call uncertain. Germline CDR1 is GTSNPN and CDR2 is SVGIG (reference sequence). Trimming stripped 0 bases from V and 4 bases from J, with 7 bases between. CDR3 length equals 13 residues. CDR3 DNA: TGTGCCTGGAGTGTAAGCGAGAATCAGCCCCAGCATTTT. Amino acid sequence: CAWSVSENQPQHF.

The CDR3 DNA sequence: TGTGCCAGCAGCTCCCCGGAAGACAGGAAGAATGAAAAACTGTTTTTT. Translating it yields CASSSPEDRKNEKLFF. The chain employs TRBV28 and TRBJ1-4; possibly TRBD1 for D (6 bases). V was cut by 6 bases and J by 5 bases, with 19 bases left in between. Germline V lookup: CDR1 MDHEN, CDR2 SYDVKM. The CDR3 extends over 16 amino acids. Based on the CDR3 plus reference TRBV28 and TRBJ1-4, the full variable domain is DVKVTQSSRYLVKRTGEKVFLECVQDMDHENMFWYRQDPGLGLRLIYFSYDVKMKEKGDIPEGYSVSREKKERFSLILESASTNQTSMYLCASSSPEDRKNEKLFFGSGTQLSVL.

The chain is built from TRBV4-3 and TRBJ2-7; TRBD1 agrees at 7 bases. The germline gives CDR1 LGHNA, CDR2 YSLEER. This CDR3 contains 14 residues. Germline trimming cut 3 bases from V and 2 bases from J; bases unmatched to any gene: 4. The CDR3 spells CASSHFTGAYEQYF. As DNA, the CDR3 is TGCGCCAGCAGCCACTTCACAGGGGCCTACGAGCAGTACTTC.

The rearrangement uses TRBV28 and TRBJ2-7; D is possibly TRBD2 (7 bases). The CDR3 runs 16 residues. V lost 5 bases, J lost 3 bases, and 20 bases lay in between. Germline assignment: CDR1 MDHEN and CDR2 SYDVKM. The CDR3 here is CASSKVGGDGFYEQYF. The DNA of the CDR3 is TGTGCCAGCAGTAAGGTAGGGGGGGACGGATTCTACGAGCAGTACTTC.

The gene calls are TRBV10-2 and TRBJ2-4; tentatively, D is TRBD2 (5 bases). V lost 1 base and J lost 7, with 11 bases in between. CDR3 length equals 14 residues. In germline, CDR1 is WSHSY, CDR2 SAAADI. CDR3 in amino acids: CASSELYIANIQYF. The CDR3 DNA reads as TGCGCCAGCAGTGAGTTATACATAGCGAACATTCAGTACTTC.

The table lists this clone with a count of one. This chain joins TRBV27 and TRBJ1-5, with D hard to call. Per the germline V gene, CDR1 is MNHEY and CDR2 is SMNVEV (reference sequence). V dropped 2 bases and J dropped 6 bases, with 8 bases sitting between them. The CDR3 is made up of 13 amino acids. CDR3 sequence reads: CASSLRAGQPQHF. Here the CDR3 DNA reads TGTGCCAGCAGTTTACGGGCTGGTCAGCCCCAGCATTTT.

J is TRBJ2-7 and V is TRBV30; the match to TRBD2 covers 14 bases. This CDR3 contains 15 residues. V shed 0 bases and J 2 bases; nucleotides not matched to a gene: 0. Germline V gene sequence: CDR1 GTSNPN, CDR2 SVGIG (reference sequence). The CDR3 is CAWSVGLAGAYEQYF. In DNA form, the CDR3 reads TGTGCCTGGAGTGTGGGACTAGCGGGGGCCTACGAGCAGTACTTC.

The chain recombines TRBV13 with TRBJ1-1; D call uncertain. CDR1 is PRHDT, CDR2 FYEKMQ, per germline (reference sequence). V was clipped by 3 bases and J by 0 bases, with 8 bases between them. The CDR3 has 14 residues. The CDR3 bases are TGTGCCAGCAGCTTCCGGGTCCTGAACACTGAAGCTTTCTTT. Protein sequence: CASSFRVLNTEAFF.

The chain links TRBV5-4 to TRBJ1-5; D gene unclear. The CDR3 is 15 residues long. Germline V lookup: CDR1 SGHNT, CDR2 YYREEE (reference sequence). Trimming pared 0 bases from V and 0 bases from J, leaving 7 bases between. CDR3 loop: CASSLDPYSNQPQHF. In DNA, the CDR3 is TGTGCCAGCAGCTTGGACCCTTATAGCAATCAGCCCCAGCATTTT.

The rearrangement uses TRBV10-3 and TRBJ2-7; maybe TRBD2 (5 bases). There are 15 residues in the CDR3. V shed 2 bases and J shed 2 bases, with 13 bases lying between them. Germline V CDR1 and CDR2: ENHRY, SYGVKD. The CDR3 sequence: CAISEEAGPPYEQYF. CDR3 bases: TGTGCCATCAGTGAGGAGGCGGGCCCTCCCTACGAGCAGTACTTC.

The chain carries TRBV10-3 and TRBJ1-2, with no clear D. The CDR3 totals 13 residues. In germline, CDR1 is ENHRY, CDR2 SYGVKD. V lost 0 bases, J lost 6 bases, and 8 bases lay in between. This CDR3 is CAISESLTDGYTF. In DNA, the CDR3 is TGTGCCATCAGTGAGTCGCTTACAGATGGCTACACCTTC.

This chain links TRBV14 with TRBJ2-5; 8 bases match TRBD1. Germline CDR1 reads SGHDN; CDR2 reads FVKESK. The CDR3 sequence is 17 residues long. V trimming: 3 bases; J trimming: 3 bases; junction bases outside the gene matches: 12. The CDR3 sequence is CASSQVPWTGWKETQYF. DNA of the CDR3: TGTGCCAGCAGCCAGGTCCCCTGGACAGGGTGGAAAGAGACCCAGTACTTC.